This TCR beta chain was captured by sequencing in a study of blood T cell repertoires in COVID-19. Data came from immunoSEQ multiplex PCR; TCRdb stores just in-frame clones and leaves some out. The sample holds around 300,000 clones, approximately 90% seen once. J lost 4 bases, V lost 4 bases, and 13 bases had no gene match. This CDR3 is built from 17 residues. Germline-derived CDR1 and CDR2 are SGHTA and FQGNSA. The rearrangement links TRBV7-2 to TRBJ2-7, with 10 bases identical to TRBD2. Sequenced sample: PBMCs or T cells enriched from blood (not recorded which). The receptor comes from a woman aged 60-75 years in a cohort exposed to, infected with or recovered from COVID-19 (not recorded which). CDR3 sequence (DNA): TGTGCCAGCAGCTATAGGGGAGGTCCTAGCGGGAGTTACGAGCAGTACTTC. This translates into CASSYRGGPSGSYEQYF.